These 24 T cell receptor beta chains were all obtained from the same sample, sequenced in a study of identical twins (dated by TCRdb to about 2016). Libraries were built with 5' RACE. The sequencer was an Illumina HiSeq 2000. TCRdb reprocessed the public reads (quality trimming at Q25 with fastp, clone calling with MiXCR) and kept in-frame beta chains. Each record represents a unique CDR3 protein, reported with the most common genes and DNA among its rows. This sample gives around 480,000 distinct CDR3 sequences in total; 13% to 15% of them show up just once. Jointly, the top ten make up approximately 0.52% of the sample. The same data also contributed to another study, on yellow fever vaccine responses in identical twins.

Sequencing was performed on CD4+ T cells sorted from blood. All receptors derive from a woman between 18 and 30 years old in good health.

The chain recombines TRBV18 with TRBJ2-5, with D hard to call. From germline, CDR1 is KGHSH and CDR2 LQKENI. Trimming stripped 2 bases from V and 3 bases from J, with 4 bases between. The CDR3 has 12 amino acids. The CDR3 nucleotides are TGTGCCAGCTCACCAAAGAAAGAGACCCAGTACTTC. It specifies CASSPKKETQYF.

The J gene is TRBJ2-5, the V gene TRBV29-1; the D gene is possibly TRBD1 (5 bases). In germline, CDR1 is SQVTM, CDR2 ANQGSEA. Trimming removed 8 bases from V and 5 bases from J, with 21 bases in between. The CDR3 runs to 14 residues. The CDR3 loop reads CSSYGAGYTETQYF. DNA for the CDR3: TGCAGCTCCTATGGGGCAGGGTACACGGAGACCCAGTACTTC.

In its sample, this clonotype was seen many times. The genes are TRBV5-6 and TRBJ2-3; D unresolved. This CDR3 spans 13 amino acids. Trimming stripped 0 bases from V and 5 bases from J, with 7 bases between. From germline, CDR1 is SGHDT and CDR2 YYEEEE. The DNA for the CDR3 is TGTGCCAGCAGCTTGGTCTTCGGAGATACGCAGTATTTT. Translating gives CASSLVFGDTQYF.

V and J are TRBV28 and TRBJ2-1; 8 bases align to TRBD1. Germline values: CDR1 MDHEN, CDR2 SYDVKM. CDR3 length equals 16 residues. The trim removed 1 base at V and 4 bases at J, leaving 6 bases unmatched. DNA for the CDR3: TGTGCCAGCAGTTTATCTGGGACAGGAGTATACAATGAGCAGTTCTTC. It translates to CASSLSGTGVYNEQFF.

This clonotype was counted only a few times. CDR3 bases: TGTGCCAGCAGTGAAGGGACGTCCAGTGAAAAACTGTTTTTT. It yields the protein CASSEGTSSEKLFF. The chain couples TRBV6-1 to TRBJ1-4; D is undetermined. V lost 1 base to trimming and J lost 7 bases, with 10 bases between them. The CDR3 is made up of 14 amino acids. Germline-derived CDR1 and CDR2 are MNHNS and SASEGT.

The rearrangement joins TRBV3-1 to TRBJ2-3, with a weak D call TRBD1 (6 bases). CDR3 size: 15 residues. Per germline, CDR1 LGHDT and CDR2 YNNKEL (reference sequence). V was pared by 3 bases and J by 1 base, with 11 bases between. CDR3 in DNA: TGTGCCAGCAGCCATCGGACAGTGGGCACAGATACGCAGTATTTT. It translates to CASSHRTVGTDTQYF.

This clonotype was observed a few times. The chain combines TRBV18 with TRBJ2-3; D is ambiguous. Germline CDR1 and CDR2: KGHSH and LQKENI. V dropped 1 base and J dropped 0 bases, with 5 bases sitting between them. The CDR3 loop spans 14 amino acids. In nucleotides, the CDR3 is TGTGCCAGCTCACCACTTTTGAGCACAGATACGCAGTATTTT. Protein sequence: CASSPLLSTDTQYF. The entire variable domain, with the rest obtained from reference TRBV18 and TRBJ2-3, is as follows: NAGVMQNPRHLVRRRGQEARLRCSPMKGHSHVYWYRQLPEEGLKFMVYLQKENIIDESGMPKERFSAEFPKEGPSILRIQQVVRGDSAAYFCASSPLLSTDTQYFGPGTRLTVL.

In this sample, this clonotype turned up a few times. The chain is built from TRBV5-1 and TRBJ2-5; a possible D gene is TRBD1 (6 bases). Germline assignment: CDR1 SGHRS and CDR2 YFSETQ. Trimming removed 5 bases from V and 3 bases from J, with 14 bases in between. CDR3 length: 14 residues. As DNA, the CDR3 is TGCGCCAGCAGAACAGGGTTGATCGAAGAGACCCAGTACTTC. It encodes CASRTGLIEETQYF.

The chain employs TRBV3-1 and TRBJ2-7; D gene uncertain. V dropped 0 bases and J dropped 2 bases, with 11 bases sitting between them. Per the germline V gene, CDR1 is LGHDT and CDR2 is YNNKEL (reference sequence). The CDR3 length is 15 residues. The CDR3, as DNA: TGTGCCAGCAGCCAAGAGCCCATTTCGGCCTACGAGCAGTACTTC. Residues: CASSQEPISAYEQYF.

This clonotype was counted only a few times. The V and J genes are TRBV5-6 and TRBJ1-1; weak D call: TRBD1 (5 bases). The length of the CDR3 is 14 residues. Looked up from germline, CDR1 is SGHDT and CDR2 is YYEEEE. Trimming left V 2 bases short and J 1 base short, with 9 bases between. The CDR3 protein is CASSFQGRNTEAFF. The CDR3 DNA reads as TGTGCCAGCAGCTTCCAGGGCCGGAACACTGAAGCTTTCTTT.

At least ten counts were recorded for this clonotype. The chain has TRBV6-5 and TRBJ2-7, with 7 bases lining up with TRBD2. CDR1 MNHEY and CDR2 SVGAGI come from the germline V gene. This CDR3 has 15 residues. After removal of 0 bases from V and 6 bases from J, the junction contained 8 bases not matched to a gene. As DNA, the CDR3 is TGTGCCAGCAGTTACTCGTCCAGCGGGATATCCGAGCAGTACTTC. Its protein product is CASSYSSSGISEQYF.

The V and J genes are TRBV20-1 and TRBJ2-1; TRBD2 aligns across 10 bases. J gave up 6 bases and V 6 bases, and 11 bases lay outside the gene matches. The germline gives CDR1 DFQATT, CDR2 SNEGSKA (reference sequence). CDR3 length: 15 amino acids. CDR3 in amino acids: CSAPSPGLAFNEQFF. CDR3 bases: TGCAGTGCCCCTTCTCCGGGACTAGCGTTCAATGAGCAGTTCTTC.

The chain employs TRBV7-8 and TRBJ1-2; TRBD1 agrees at 9 bases. The CDR3 length is 16 residues. V lost 5 bases, J lost 8 bases, and 15 bases stayed unmatched. In germline, CDR1 is SGHVS, CDR2 FQNEAQ. DNA for the CDR3: TGTGCCAGCAGCGACCCCCGGACAGGGGATTTCGGAGGCTACACCTTC. Its protein is CASSDPRTGDFGGYTF.

The chain carries TRBV6-9 and TRBJ2-1, with 11 bases aligning to TRBD2. V was pared by 11 bases and J by 14 bases, with 8 bases of the junction left unmatched. The CDR3 loop spans 11 amino acids. The germline CDR1 and CDR2 sequences are MNHGY and SVAAGI. The CDR3 is CAASGLAAKFF. In DNA, the CDR3 is TGTGCCGCTTCGGGACTAGCGGCGAAGTTCTTC.

In its sample, this clonotype was seen once. The CDR3 loop reads CASSLKGTGQDTQYF. CDR3 in DNA: TGTGCCAGCAGCTTAAAGGGGACAGGGCAAGATACGCAGTATTTT. The chain couples TRBV7-9 to TRBJ2-3; 9 bases are a match to TRBD1. The junction had 5 bases not matched to a gene; V was cut back by 2 bases and J by 5 bases. Germline assignment: CDR1 SEHNR and CDR2 FQNEAQ (reference sequence). The CDR3 is 15 amino acids.

The J gene is TRBJ2-3, the V gene TRBV10-3; no definite D call. CDR1 and CDR2 from the germline V gene are ENHRY and SYGVKD. V was pared by 3 bases and J by 0 bases, with 10 bases between. This CDR3 contains 15 residues. The CDR3: CAISDPSFSTDTQYF. The CDR3 coding sequence is TGTGCCATCAGTGATCCTTCCTTCAGCACAGATACGCAGTATTTT.

This chain joins TRBV10-3 and TRBJ2-7, with D possibly being TRBD1 or TRBD2 (5 bases each). There are 14 residues in the CDR3. V dropped 4 bases and J dropped 0 bases, with 10 bases sitting between them. Germline V gene lookup returns CDR1 ENHRY and CDR2 SYGVKD. As DNA, the CDR3 is TGTGCCATCAGTGCGGGACGGATCTCCTACGAGCAGTACTTC. Protein sequence: CAISAGRISYEQYF.

This clonotype occurred many times. V usage is TRBV12-3 or TRBV12-4 and J usage is TRBJ1-5; the D gene is possibly TRBD1 (5 bases). There are 13 residues in the CDR3. V was clipped by 5 bases and J by 0 bases, with 5 bases between them. CDR3 DNA: TGTGCCAGCAGTGGGGGTAGCAATCAGCCCCAGCATTTT. This translates into CASSGGSNQPQHF.

V and J are TRBV6-6 and TRBJ1-6; tentatively, D is TRBD1 (5 bases). This CDR3 is 13 amino acids long. Germline values: CDR1 MNHNY, CDR2 SVGAGI (reference sequence). V was trimmed by 8 bases and J by 6 bases, leaving 11 bases between them. DNA of the CDR3: TGTGCCAGCGGTACAGGATCTAATTCACCCCTCCACTTT. Encoded protein: CASGTGSNSPLHF.

This clonotype was found a few times. The chain carries TRBV29-1 and TRBJ2-7; maybe TRBD2 (6 bases). Per germline, CDR1 SQVTM and CDR2 ANQGSEA. The CDR3 length is 14 residues. Deletions cut 1 base from V and 3 bases from J, with 13 bases between. As DNA, the CDR3 is TGCAGCGTTGAAGGAGGCGGGGACGTCTACGAGCAGTACTTC. It translates to CSVEGGGDVYEQYF.

This clonotype was detected a few times. This chain joins TRBV5-1 and TRBJ1-2, with TRBD1 identical over 8 bases. V was clipped by 0 bases and J by 4 bases; unmatched bases: 5. Germline assignment: CDR1 SGHRS and CDR2 YFSETQ. The CDR3 runs to 15 residues. The CDR3 DNA sequence: TGCGCCAGCAGCTTGGCTGGACAGGGTGGCTATGGCTACACCTTC. The encoded protein is CASSLAGQGGYGYTF. The full variable domain, with the rest looked up from reference TRBV5-1 and TRBJ1-2, is KAGVTQTPRYLIKTRGQQVTLSCSPISGHRSVSWYQQTPGQGLQFLFEYFSETQRNKGNFPGRFSGRQFSNSRSEMNVSTLELGDSALYLCASSLAGQGGYGYTFGSGTRLTVV.

The chain couples TRBV7-6 to TRBJ2-3, with D perhaps TRBD1 (6 bases). Trimming took off 5 bases at V and 5 bases at J, with 17 bases between the two ends. The V gene's germline CDR1 is SGHVS and CDR2 FNYEAQ. The CDR3 has 15 residues. The CDR3 DNA reads TGTGCCAGCAGCCCCGGGCAGGGGATAAGAGATACGCAGTATTTT. Encoded protein: CASSPGQGIRDTQYF.

The rearrangement links TRBV28 to TRBJ1-6; 8 bases match TRBD1. V was clipped by 2 bases and J by 6 bases; unmatched bases: 3. The CDR3 is 15 residues long. Germline V gene lookup returns CDR1 MDHEN and CDR2 SYDVKM. The chain's CDR3 is CASSLPTGANSPLHF. The CDR3, as DNA: TGTGCCAGCAGTTTACCGACAGGGGCTAATTCACCCCTCCACTTT. The full variable domain, completed using reference TRBV28 and TRBJ1-6, is DVKVTQSSRYLVKRTGEKVFLECVQDMDHENMFWYRQDPGLGLRLIYFSYDVKMKEKGDIPEGYSVSREKKERFSLILESASTNQTSMYLCASSLPTGANSPLHFGNGTRLTVT.

V and J are TRBV5-1 and TRBJ1-5; a possible D gene is TRBD1 (5 bases). Germline CDR1 reads SGHRS; CDR2 reads YFSETQ. The CDR3 spans 13 residues. Between the trimmed V and J ends, which lost 5 bases and 5 bases, there was a span of 11 bases. CDR3 nucleotide sequence: TGCGCCAGCAGACAGGACGCCTATCAGCCCCAGCATTTT. This translates into CASRQDAYQPQHF. Looking up the rest from reference TRBV5-1 and TRBJ1-5 gives the full variable domain: KAGVTQTPRYLIKTRGQQVTLSCSPISGHRSVSWYQQTPGQGLQFLFEYFSETQRNKGNFPGRFSGRQFSNSRSEMNVSTLELGDSALYLCASRQDAYQPQHFGDGTRLSIL.